The T cell receptor (beta chain) described here comes from a study of T cell responses to AZD1222 COVID-19 vaccine. Study results and caveats: Regions 160-218 and 743-854 held dominance among vaccine-associated CD4 TCRs, which spanned spike. Close to half of all spike-specific TCRs reportedly target regions of the variants that are unmutated. It was only a handful of AZD1222 recipients who were seropositive at baseline.

The CDR3 runs to 15 residues. Germline trimming cut 0 bases from V and 6 bases from J; bases unmatched to any gene: 2. CDR1 SGHTS and CDR2 YDEGEE come from the germline V gene. Worth noting for this clone: No antigen is known for it.

The method was immunoSEQ multiplex PCR; TCRdb's version includes in-frame clones alone and lacks a portion of them. Counted here are approximately 94,000 clones, around 87% occurring once; the ten biggest clones make up approximately 15%. The material was peripheral blood, obtained on day 0 of AZD1222 vaccination. The chain uses TRBV5-8 and TRBJ2-1, with TRBD2 identical over 11 bases. The clonotype originates from an adult in good health. The CDR3 region is CASSLGSGRANEQFF. Here the CDR3 DNA reads TGTGCCAGCAGCTTGGGTAGCGGGAGGGCCAATGAGCAGTTCTTC.